This T cell receptor beta chain was retrieved from a study of cytomegalovirus exposure and HLA in healthy donors. Germline V lookup: CDR1 SGHDT, CDR2 YYEEEE. CDR3 length: 13 amino acids. Trimming removed 3 bases at V and 5 bases at J, with 10 bases between. The validation cohort, a group of over a hundred subjects, included the donors and was separate from the approximately 650-subject first cohort. The data were produced by immunoSEQ multiplex PCR, yet TCRdb's version contains in-frame clones alone and is incomplete. The repertoire holds 150,000 to 200,000 clones, around 90% seen once, with over 2.5% in the top ten. This clone was counted once.

This chain joins TRBV5-6 and TRBJ2-3, with no clear D. The origin of this receptor is a young woman in good health and CMV-seropositive. The sequenced sample was PBMCs. Here the CDR3 reads CASSSGIRDTQYF. In DNA form, the CDR3 reads TGTGCCAGCAGCTCGGGTATAAGAGATACGCAGTATTTT.